Each of the 19 T cell receptor beta chains below was sequenced from the same sample in a study of cytomegalovirus exposure and HLA in healthy donors. The PCR ran on 60 Vbeta and 13 Jbeta primers. Assay: immunoSEQ multiplex PCR; the TCRdb copy retains only in-frame clones and omits some. The sample records under 200,000 clones, nearly 80% being singletons. The specimen sequenced was PBMCs. Every receptor here comes from a man aged 50 to 60 in good health and CMV-seropositive.

This chain joins TRBV9 and TRBJ1-1, with TRBD1 identical over 7 bases. The CDR3 extends over 15 amino acids. Trimming removed 3 bases from V and 4 bases from J; junction bases left unmatched: 9. Germline loops: CDR1 SGDLS, CDR2 YYNGEE. The CDR3 nucleotides are TGTGCCAGCAGCGCGTACAGGGGAAGCGGCACTGAAGCTTTCTTT. Translating it yields CASSAYRGSGTEAFF.

This clone occurred a few times. CDR3 sequence reads: CASSENTGTIKQYV. Here the CDR3 DNA reads TGTGCCAGCAGTGAAAATACAGGGACTATCAAGCAGTACGTC. The rearrangement joins TRBV6-1 to TRBJ2-7, with D perhaps TRBD2 (7 bases). CDR1 is MNHNS and CDR2 is SASEGT in the germline V gene. This CDR3 comprises 14 residues. The ends were cut back, 2 bases at V and 8 bases at J, with 16 bases in the middle.

The chain uses TRBV11-3 and TRBJ1-3; possible D gene TRBD1, 5 bases. The CDR3 is made up of 14 amino acids. Germline-derived CDR1 and CDR2 are SGHNT and YENEEA. Trimming shortened V by 1 base and J by 3 bases, and 7 bases separated the two germline ends. CDR3 region: CASSLGQGGNTIYF. The CDR3 nucleotides are TGTGCCAGCAGCTTAGGGCAGGGTGGAAACACCATATATTTT.

In this sample, this clone turned up a few times. The rearrangement links TRBV5-6 to TRBJ2-3; maybe TRBD2 (6 bases). The CDR3 runs 17 residues. Trimming took off 4 bases at V and 0 bases at J, with 18 bases between the two ends. Germline loops: CDR1 SGHDT, CDR2 YYEEEE. The CDR3 is CASSTSGRGGSTDTQYF. CDR3 bases: TGTGCCAGCAGCACCTCGGGAAGGGGAGGAAGCACAGATACGCAGTATTTT.

There are a few counts of this clone. The chain is built from TRBV6-1 and TRBJ2-7, with 10 bases fitting TRBD1. J gave up 4 bases and V 6 bases, and 3 bases lay outside the gene matches. There are 13 residues in the CDR3. The germline CDR1 and CDR2 sequences are MNHNS and SASEGT. CDR3 coding DNA: TGTGCCAGCAGGGACAGGGGGGGATACGAGCAGTACTTC. Its protein is CASRDRGGYEQYF.

This chain connects TRBV4-1 to TRBJ1-1; 8 nucleotides agree with TRBD1. J gave up 7 bases and V 4 bases, and 5 bases lay outside the gene matches. The CDR3 extends over 13 amino acids. Germline assignment: CDR1 MGHRA and CDR2 YSYEKL. The DNA of the CDR3 is TGCGCCAGCAGCCTAACAGGGGGTGGTGAAGCTTTCTTT. Translation gives CASSLTGGGEAFF.

The rearrangement links TRBV5-6 to TRBJ2-4, with 7 bases matching TRBD1. V was clipped by 5 bases and J by 1 base; unmatched bases: 6. CDR1 is SGHDT and CDR2 is YYEEEE in the germline V gene. CDR3 size: 15 residues. CDR3 sequence (DNA): TGTGCCAGCAGATCCGACAGGGCGGCCAAAAACATTCAGTACTTC. This encodes CASRSDRAAKNIQYF.

V and J are TRBV5-4 and TRBJ2-5, with 11 bases lining up with TRBD2. Germline V gene lookup returns CDR1 SGHNT and CDR2 YYREEE (reference sequence). V gave up 2 bases and J gave up 5 bases; unmatched junction bases: 2. The CDR3 extends over 14 amino acids. In DNA, the CDR3 is TGTGCCAGCAGCTTTAGCGGGGGGGCGGAGACCCAGTACTTC. Translation gives CASSFSGGAETQYF.

The rearrangement joins TRBV9 to TRBJ2-7; TRBD1 matches 8 bases. Germline-derived CDR1 and CDR2 are SGDLS and YYNGEE. V trimming: 3 bases; J trimming: 3 bases; junction bases outside the gene matches: 5. This CDR3 has 14 amino acids. The CDR3 bases are TGTGCCAGCAGCGACCGACAGGGGAGCTACGAGCAGTACTTC. This sequence encodes CASSDRQGSYEQYF.

This chain connects TRBV19 to TRBJ1-1, with D perhaps TRBD1 (5 bases). With 3 bases removed from V and 0 bases from J, the gap between germline ends came to 14 bases. In germline, CDR1 is LNHDA, CDR2 SQIVND (reference sequence). The CDR3 runs 16 residues. The CDR3 loop is CASSIHPEGLNTEAFF. The CDR3 nucleotides are TGTGCCAGTAGTATCCATCCGGAGGGGTTGAACACTGAAGCTTTCTTT.

V usage is TRBV9 and J usage is TRBJ2-2; 7 positions agree with TRBD2. The V segment lost 0 bases and the J segment 7 bases; nucleotides outside the gene matches: 3. The CDR3 runs 14 residues. Germline V gene lookup returns CDR1 SGDLS and CDR2 YYNGEE. Here the CDR3 DNA reads TGTGCCAGCAGCGTAGTAGGGGAGGGCGGGGAGCTGTTTTTT. It codes for CASSVVGEGGELFF.

The chain combines TRBV7-2 with TRBJ2-3; the match to TRBD1 covers 7 bases. This CDR3 comprises 15 residues. Trimming removed 2 bases from V and 2 bases from J; junction bases left unmatched: 4. Germline CDR1 reads SGHTA; CDR2 reads FQGNSA. This chain's CDR3 is CASSLQGVYTDTQYF. CDR3 nucleotides: TGTGCCAGCAGCTTACAGGGGGTTTACACAGATACGCAGTATTTT.

J is TRBJ1-6 and V is TRBV7-3; D unclear. Germline V CDR1 and CDR2: SGHTA, FQGTGA. The CDR3 is made up of 14 amino acids. The V and J ends lost 4 bases and 8 bases respectively, with 12 bases between them. CDR3 in DNA: TGTGCCAGCAGCTCTCGGCACGGGGATTCACCCCTCCACTTT. It codes for CASSSRHGDSPLHF.

V usage is TRBV7-7 and J usage is TRBJ2-5; 9 nucleotides match TRBD1. The V gene end was trimmed by 5 bases and the J gene end by 4 bases; junction bases not matched to a gene: 11. The CDR3 is 16 amino acids. Germline CDR1 SSHAT, CDR2 FNYEAQ (reference sequence). The CDR3 nucleotides are TGTGCCAGCAGCCAAACGGGACAGGGCTTAGGAGAGACCCAGTACTTC. The encoded protein is CASSQTGQGLGETQYF.

The chain employs TRBV7-9 and TRBJ1-2; possible D gene TRBD1, 6 bases. Between the trimmed V and J ends, which lost 1 base and 8 bases, there was a span of 17 bases. The CDR3 spans 15 residues. Per the germline V gene, CDR1 is SEHNR and CDR2 is FQNEAQ (reference sequence). In nucleotides, the CDR3 is TGTGCCAGCAGCTTAGGAGACGGGACAACGGAAGGCTACACCTTC. The encoded protein is CASSLGDGTTEGYTF.

V usage is TRBV6-6 and J usage is TRBJ1-1, with D hard to call. In germline, CDR1 is MNHNY, CDR2 SVGAGI (reference sequence). The CDR3 covers 16 residues. Between the trimmed V and J ends, which lost 2 bases and 4 bases, there was a span of 17 bases. The CDR3 DNA sequence: TGTGCCAGCAGTTACGGTCCTCTCCGGGATGGCACTGAAGCTTTCTTT. Protein: CASSYGPLRDGTEAFF.

The chain has TRBV5-1 and TRBJ1-5; 7 positions agree with TRBD1. CDR1 and CDR2 (germline): SGHRS, YFSETQ. J lost 0 bases, V lost 5 bases, and 17 bases had no gene match. The CDR3 has 19 residues. This chain's CDR3 is CASSNFGSRGILSNQPQHF. The CDR3 nucleotides are TGCGCCAGCAGTAATTTTGGGAGCAGGGGGATCCTTAGCAATCAGCCCCAGCATTTT.

The rearrangement joins TRBV29-1 to TRBJ1-1; possibly TRBD1 for D (6 bases). The V end lost 5 bases, the J end lost 1 base, and 14 bases lay between the germline ends. This CDR3 has 14 amino acids. Per germline, CDR1 SQVTM and CDR2 ANQGSEA. In DNA, the CDR3 is TGCAGCGTTCCTTCACAGGGTCGGAACACTGAAGCTTTCTTT. Its protein is CSVPSQGRNTEAFF.

V usage is TRBV5-4 and J usage is TRBJ1-2, with D possibly being TRBD1 (5 bases). This CDR3 has 13 amino acids. The V gene lost 3 bases and the J gene lost 2 bases, with 8 bases spanning the gap. Germline CDR1 is SGHNT and CDR2 is YYREEE (reference sequence). The DNA of the CDR3 is TGTGCCAGCAGCTCGACAGAGAACTATGGCTACACCTTC. Amino acid sequence: CASSSTENYGYTF.